Shown below are 9 T cell receptor delta chains from a single sample sequenced in a study of γδ T cells in repeated Plasmodium falciparum infection. Bulk repertoires came from Vgamma9/Vdelta2+ or Vdelta2-negative gammadelta T cells flow-sorted from PBMC. TCRdb applied CATT to the multiplex PCR reads for clone calling. The table records over 45,000 delta-chain clones, around 1.6% of them present only once. Sequencing was carried out using gamma-delta T cells from blood. The receptors originated from a pool of human donors (malaria-infected and uninfected, not separated).

This clone occurred many times. V usage is TRDV1 and J usage is TRDJ1, with D possibly TRDD3 on 6 matching bases. The CDR3 runs to 23 residues. In germline, CDR1 is TSWWSYY, CDR2 QGS. Trimming stripped 0 bases from V and 0 bases from J, with 32 bases between. The CDR3 coding sequence is TGTGCTCTTGGGGAACTGCTAATCTACGAGGGGGGAAGGGTGCACCTCTACACCGATAAACTCATCTTT. Translation gives CALGELLIYEGGRVHLYTDKLIF.

As to this clone: This DNA translates differently at residue 6 from the TCRdb protein, which is that of a much larger clone; a read error is likely, and the protein shown is the DNA's own translation. The CDR3 loop is CALGEPMTLAYTDKLIF. In nucleotides, the CDR3 is TGTGCTCTTGGGGAACCCATGACCCTGGCGTACACCGATAAACTCATCTTT. This rearrangement joins TRDV1 to TRDJ1; no definite D call. TCRdb is silent on the J gene; assignment here came from matching the DNA to germline. V was trimmed by 1 base and J by 0 bases, leaving 15 bases between them. This CDR3 has 17 residues. Germline CDR1 and CDR2: TSWWSYY and QGS.

Of note for this clone: The protein given by TCRdb reflects a much larger clone and differs at residue 5 from this DNA's translation, likely from a read error; the protein shown is the DNA's translation. The chain recombines TRDV2 with TRDJ1, with 8 positions matching TRDD3. TCRdb lists no J gene, so it was determined here by aligning the DNA to germline. The CDR3 totals 17 residues. Trimming at V came to 3 bases and at J to 5 bases, leaving 16 bases not matched to a gene. CDR1 is GEAIGNYY, CDR2 EKD, per germline. The CDR3 DNA is TGTGCCTGTGACGCCGTAAGCTGGGGGAGAGCGAAAGATAAACTCATCTTT. This encodes CACDAVSWGRAKDKLIF.

Comment on this clone: The protein TCRdb lists belongs to a much larger clone and differs from this DNA's translation at residue 16, which points to a read error; the protein shown is made from the DNA. The V gene call is TRDV1, and the J gene call is absent; TRDD3 is taken as the D call from the table, unchecked against the DNA. This CDR3 region has 17 residues. Germline loops: CDR1 TSWWSYY, CDR2 QGS. The chain's CDR3 is CALGELTMGDGTDKLTF. The CDR3 DNA follows: TGTGCTCTTGGGGAACTAACGATGGGGGATGGGACCGATAAACTCACCTTT.

This clone was seen a handful of times. The rearrangement joins TRDV2 to TRDJ1, with D perhaps TRDD3 (5 bases). Since TCRdb gives no J gene, matching the DNA to germline was used here to assign it. Between the trimmed V and J ends, which lost 0 bases and 4 bases, there was a span of 11 bases. CDR1 is GEAIGNYY and CDR2 is EKD in the germline V gene. CDR3 size: 14 residues. The CDR3 is CACDTAGSSDKLIF. DNA of the CDR3: TGTGCCTGTGACACCGCTGGGTCCAGCGATAAACTCATCTTT.

With respect to this clone: TCRdb pairs this DNA with a much larger clone's protein that differs at residue 14, likely a read error; the protein shown was translated from the DNA. The CDR3 sequence is CALGRYEGLGDTDELIF. The CDR3 DNA is TGTGCTCTTGGGAGGTACGAGGGGCTGGGAGACACCGATGAACTCATCTTT. J is TRDJ1 and V is TRDV1, with D perhaps matching TRDD3 (5 bases). Germline V gene lookup returns CDR1 TSWWSYY and CDR2 QGS. CDR3 length equals 17 residues.

This clone was seen a few times. A far larger clone is a single base away, which makes a read error likely. The same CDR3 also results from other DNA sequences found in this sample. This chain connects TRDV1 to TRDJ1, with 12 bases aligning to TRDD3. TCRdb supplies no J gene; here it was assigned by aligning the nucleotide sequence to germline. Looked up from germline, CDR1 is TSWWSYY and CDR2 is QGS. This CDR3 has 19 amino acids. CDR3 bases: TGTGCCCTTGGGGACCGCGACTGGGGGATACCCAGAAACACCGATAAACTCATCTTT. This codes for CALGDRDWGIPRNTDKLIF.

Of note for this clone: This likely stems from a read error, as it lies one base from a far larger clone. Other DNA sequences of this sample code for an identical CDR3. V gene TRDV1 combines with J gene TRDJ1; 7 nucleotides match TRDD2. Germline matching of the DNA provided the J gene here, since TCRdb leaves it blank. This CDR3 has 21 residues. V gave up 3 bases and J gave up 0 bases; unmatched junction bases: 22. CDR1 and CDR2 from the germline V gene are TSWWSYY and QGS. As DNA, the CDR3 is TGTGCTCTTGGGGAGCTCCTTCCTGCACTCTGGAGCTACGATCACACCGATAAACTCATCTTT. It codes for CALGELLPALWSYDHTDKLIF.

A few counts support this clone. The protein given by TCRdb reflects a much larger clone and differs at residue 13 from this DNA's translation, likely from a read error; the protein shown is the DNA's translation. The chain recombines TRDV2 with TRDJ1; D is ambiguous. CDR1 and CDR2 (germline): GEAIGNYY, EKD. The CDR3 runs 16 residues. The chain's CDR3 is CACDTLDPTYTDRLIF. The CDR3 DNA reads as TGTGCCTGTGACACCCTCGACCCAACGTACACCGATAGACTCATCTTT.